The clone carrying this T cell receptor beta chain occurred a few times. The target antigen is unknown. This sample is drawn from a study of shared clonotypes between healthy human individuals. General observations from the study: Sampling included only blood; tissue repertoires likely differ. Genetic and exposure-history diversity was limited by the few donors.

In the study's own analysis: Filtering differed because ImmunoSEQ produced junction-only sequences that carried no quality scores. Produced via immunoSEQ multiplex PCR; TCRdb's table is partial and in-frame only. V and J calls and clone size are as listed in that table; D and trimming were resolved from the DNA. The sample contains roughly 500,000 clones, over 75% of which appear only once. V lost 5 bases to trimming and J lost 2 bases; unmatched junction nucleotides: 14. This CDR3 has 18 amino acids. Germline-derived CDR1 and CDR2 are MNHEY and SMNVEV (reference sequence). The donors, all of them Caucasian adults, lived in Nashville, Tennessee.

The chain carries TRBV27 and TRBJ2-5; 10 bases fit TRBD1. Sequencing was carried out using PBMCs. The sequence was obtained from a woman in her forties in good health. Some clones in this sample may be carry-over from other donors' samples. CDR3 in DNA: TGTGCCAGCAGTCCCCCCCGGGACAGGGGTCGAAGACAAGAGACCCAGTACTTC. As protein: CASSPPRDRGRRQETQYF.